This TCR beta chain was obtained from a study of blood T cells in healthy people across ages. Background on the study: Template switching retrieved approximately one barcoded beta molecule for each two T cells. Whole-study results and caveats: Diversity figures derived from one million T cells were judged to underestimate the true value. Expanded clonotype changes were possibly confounded by unknown donor CMV status.

PCR was performed a second time for about 7 to 11 cycles using a sample-barcoded 5' primer and a J-beta primer mix. TCRdb processed the 5' RACE reads anew with MiXCR; each CDR3 protein has one entry. Of 1,100,000 or so distinct CDR3 sequences detected, 45% appear once; the ten largest clones hold approximately 17%. Notes on this clonotype: What it recognizes is unknown.

The CDR3 contains 12 residues. The V gene lost 3 bases and the J gene lost 10 bases, with 12 bases spanning the gap. V gene TRBV12-3 or TRBV12-4 combines with J gene TRBJ1-2; the D is unclear. Specimen: blood. This TCR was recovered from a woman aged 55-70 years in good health. CDR3 nucleotides: TGTGCCAGCAGTTTGGGTGCGGGTGACTACACCTTC. Protein: CASSLGAGDYTF.